The 17 T cell receptor beta chains below all came from one sample that was sequenced in a study of T-cell reconstitution after alpha-beta-depleted transplantation in children. Preparation of the TCRbeta library used unique molecular identifiers. TCRdb re-derived calls from the PCR reads in MiXCR, one entry per CDR3 protein. Of approximately 430,000 distinct CDR3 sequences in the sample, roughly 17% are singletons; the top ten hold just under 30%. The sequencing here drew on PBMCs, mostly from graft donor cells, taken 360 days after TCRalphabeta/CD19-depleted stem cell transplant. The receptors stem from a boy younger than two who had a stem cell transplant for Wiskott-Aldrich syndrome, so the T cells may come from the graft donor.

This clonotype was found a few times. The chain links TRBV20-1 to TRBJ2-3; TRBD1 matches 7 bases. Per germline, CDR1 DFQATT and CDR2 SNEGSKA (reference sequence). Trimming removed 3 bases from V and 0 bases from J; junction bases left unmatched: 6. This CDR3 is 15 amino acids long. The CDR3 loop reads CSARRDRTSTDTQYF. The CDR3 coding sequence is TGCAGTGCTAGGAGGGACAGAACTAGCACAGATACGCAGTATTTT.

This clonotype has only a few counts. The rearrangement links TRBV5-5 to TRBJ1-4, with D possibly being TRBD1 (6 bases). The V end was cut by 2 bases, the J end by 8 bases, with 16 bases between. This CDR3 is 15 amino acids long. CDR1 and CDR2 (germline): SGHKS, YYEKEE (reference sequence). CDR3 sequence: CASSFRQVLQEKLFF. In nucleotides, the CDR3 is TGTGCCAGCAGCTTTCGACAGGTTCTTCAGGAAAAACTGTTTTTT.

The chain's CDR3 is CASSQDRAGDSPLHF. DNA for the CDR3: TGCGCCAGCAGCCAAGATCGGGCAGGGGACTCACCCCTCCACTTT. The V gene is TRBV4-3, the J gene TRBJ1-6; D is possibly TRBD1 (6 bases). The ends were cut back, 0 bases at V and 10 bases at J, with 13 bases in the middle. The CDR3 has 15 residues. Germline values: CDR1 LGHNA, CDR2 YSLEER.

This clonotype was seen only a few times. The chain links TRBV12-3 or TRBV12-4 to TRBJ2-2; a possible D gene is TRBD2 (5 bases). V lost 2 bases and J 5 bases, leaving 15 bases between the germline ends. CDR3 length: 16 residues. CDR3 residues: CASSLSVGMGTGELFF. The CDR3, as DNA: TGTGCCAGCAGTTTATCCGTCGGGATGGGGACCGGGGAGCTGTTTTTT.

The chain links TRBV2 to TRBJ2-5, with 8 positions matching TRBD2. The germline CDR1 and CDR2 sequences are SNHLY and FYNNEI. The CDR3 sequence is 17 residues long. J gave up 5 bases and V 8 bases, and 19 bases lay outside the gene matches. This CDR3 reads CASVGAGGWRSLETQYF. The CDR3, as DNA: TGTGCCAGCGTTGGGGCGGGAGGATGGAGATCTCTGGAGACCCAGTACTTC.

This clonotype was seen only a few times. The gene calls are TRBV10-3 and TRBJ2-3, with a tentative D call TRBD2 (7 bases). V was clipped by 6 bases and J by 5 bases, with 18 bases between them. Looked up from germline, CDR1 is ENHRY and CDR2 is SYGVKD. The CDR3 runs to 15 residues. CDR3 sequence: CAISLVGGLKDTQYF. CDR3 bases: TGTGCCATCAGCCTCGTCGGGGGGCTTAAAGATACGCAGTATTTT.

The chain joins TRBV6-1 to TRBJ2-7; D not resolved. Germline V gives CDR1 MNHNS, CDR2 SASEGT. The CDR3 extends over 13 amino acids. With 5 bases removed from V and 6 bases from J, the gap between germline ends came to 14 bases. DNA of the CDR3: TGTGCCAGCAGTCCGGGTCCTCAGCTCGAGCAGTACTTC. Translating gives CASSPGPQLEQYF.

There are a few counts of this clonotype. The rearrangement joins TRBV6-4 to TRBJ1-5; possible D gene TRBD1, 5 bases. The germline gives CDR1 MRHNA, CDR2 SNTAGT. Trimming left V 4 bases short and J 3 bases short, with 10 bases between. The CDR3 spans 14 residues. CDR3 amino acids: CASSGVTVNQPQHF. Written as DNA, the CDR3 is TGTGCCAGCAGTGGTGTGACAGTCAATCAGCCCCAGCATTTT.

V and J are TRBV20-1 and TRBJ1-4, with 8 bases fitting TRBD1. Germline V gene sequence: CDR1 DFQATT, CDR2 SNEGSKA (reference sequence). The CDR3 has 14 amino acids. With V trimmed by 5 bases and J by 4 bases, 6 bases remained unmatched. The CDR3 sequence: CSAQQTGDNEKLFF. CDR3 sequence (DNA): TGCAGTGCTCAGCAGACAGGGGATAATGAAAAACTGTTTTTT.

V is TRBV12-3 or TRBV12-4 and J is TRBJ2-7; 8 bases align to TRBD1. This CDR3 is built from 16 residues. V was pared by 6 bases and J by 4 bases, with 14 bases of the junction left unmatched. The CDR3 reads CASSQPGQGPRYEQYF. CDR3 in DNA: TGTGCCAGCAGCCAGCCCGGACAGGGACCTAGGTACGAGCAGTACTTC.

This clonotype was counted a few times. V gene TRBV4-1 combines with J gene TRBJ2-2; a weak D match, TRBD1 (5 bases). Deletions cut 3 bases from V and 4 bases from J, with 6 bases between. This CDR3 has 13 amino acids. Germline CDR1 MGHRA, CDR2 YSYEKL. CDR3 loop: CASSHTGTGELFF. The CDR3 region has the DNA TGCGCCAGCAGCCACACAGGCACCGGGGAGCTGTTTTTT.

This chain links TRBV5-1 with TRBJ2-4; D ambiguous. This CDR3 is built from 17 residues. CDR1 and CDR2 from the germline V gene are SGHRS and YFSETQ. Trimming shortened V by 0 bases and J by 0 bases, and 13 bases separated the two germline ends. The CDR3 reads CASSLGGGVQAKNIQYF. Written as DNA, the CDR3 is TGCGCCAGCAGCTTGGGTGGTGGGGTGCAAGCCAAAAACATTCAGTACTTC.

CDR3 in amino acids: CASSQDGPGRETQYF. As DNA, the CDR3 is TGCGCCAGCAGCCAAGATGGGCCAGGACGGGAGACCCAGTACTTC. This rearrangement joins TRBV4-1 to TRBJ2-5; D is uncertain. Trimming removed 0 bases at V and 5 bases at J, with 13 bases between. The germline V gene has CDR1 MGHRA and CDR2 YSYEKL. This CDR3 has 15 residues.

The V call is TRBV12-3 or TRBV12-4, the J call TRBJ2-4; TRBD2 aligns across 7 bases. V gave up 5 bases and J gave up 7 bases; unmatched junction bases: 8. The CDR3 is 14 residues long. CDR3 nucleotide sequence: TGTGCCAGCAGTGCCCCGGGACTAACCAACATTCAGTACTTC. Translating gives CASSAPGLTNIQYF.

The rearrangement uses TRBV24-1 and TRBJ2-3, with TRBD1 as a possible D gene (5 bases). Trimming took off 9 bases at V and 4 bases at J, with 7 bases between the two ends. Germline V gene lookup returns CDR1 KGHDR and CDR2 SFDVKD. The CDR3 spans 11 residues. CDR3 nucleotide sequence: TGTGCCACCGCAGGGTCAGATACGCAGTATTTT. Amino acid sequence: CATAGSDTQYF.

The rearrangement links TRBV27 to TRBJ2-7; possibly TRBD1 for D (6 bases). Germline-derived CDR1 and CDR2 are MNHEY and SMNVEV (reference sequence). This CDR3 contains 19 residues. V lost 6 bases and J 3 bases, leaving 30 bases between the germline ends. CDR3: CASSLRVFSTGPLDYEQYF. In DNA, the CDR3 is TGTGCCAGCAGCCTAAGGGTTTTCTCTACAGGGCCCCTCGACTACGAGCAGTACTTC.

The chain combines TRBV29-1 with TRBJ2-1; D gene ambiguous. This CDR3 contains 10 residues. Per germline, CDR1 SQVTM and CDR2 ANQGSEA. Trimming took 3 bases from V and 8 from J, leaving 5 bases between them. In DNA form, the CDR3 reads TGCAGCGTTGACTCCTATGAGCAGTTCTTC. It translates to CSVDSYEQFF.